This TCR beta chain originates from a study of cytomegalovirus exposure and HLA in healthy donors. Generated by immunoSEQ multiplex PCR, the TCRdb table keeps only in-frame clones and is missing some. The sample lists tens of thousands of clones, 92% occurring once. V lost 6 bases, J lost 8 bases, and 16 bases lay in between. This CDR3 spans 13 amino acids. CDR1 SGHDN and CDR2 FVKESK come from the germline V gene. The sequence derives from a young man in good health and CMV-seronegative. V usage is TRBV14 and J usage is TRBJ1-2, with D possibly TRBD1 on 5 matching bases. The sample consisted of PBMCs. The CDR3 is CASRSPGGSGYTF. The CDR3 nucleotides are TGTGCCAGCAGGTCCCCGGGGGGATCGGGCTACACCTTC.